Listed below are T cell receptor beta chains from one sample, sequenced in a study of shared clonotypes between healthy human individuals. Only in-frame clones appear in the TCRdb table, and some are missing; sequencing was by immunoSEQ multiplex PCR. The top ten clones hold approximately 0.13% of a sample with about 2 million clones, 85% to 95% of them seen once. Sequencing was performed on naive CD4+ T cells sorted from blood. Receptors were obtained from a man aged 18 to 29 in good health. The CDR3 runs from the conserved cysteine through the conserved F or W. A D gene is named only where the DNA matches it firmly. Size is omitted from some rows. Given values are once, few, many or a class for expanded clones.

TRBD2 NA TRBJ2-5 TRBV5-4 CASSLAAGAQGETQYF TGTGCCAGCAGCTTGGCAGCGGGGGCCCAGGGAGAGACCCAGTACTTC
TRBD2 NA TRBJ2-3 TRBV30 CAWSVSGGGHTQYF TGTGCCTGGAGTGTCTCGGGCGGGGGGCATACGCAGTATTTT
NA NA TRBJ2-3 TRBV7-8 CASSLVLADTQYF TGTGCCAGCAGCTTAGTGTTGGCAGATACGCAGTATTTT
TRBD2 NA TRBJ2-3 TRBV5-4 CASSRTSGSTDTQYF TGTGCCAGCAGTCGGACTAGCGGGAGCACAGATACGCAGTATTTT
TRBD1 NA TRBJ2-1 TRBV4-1 CASSQVPGQLYNEQFF TGCGCCAGCAGCCAAGTACCGGGACAGCTCTACAATGAGCAGTTCTTC
TRBD2 NA TRBJ2-1 TRBV9 CASSVDEGGPHEQFF TGTGCCAGCAGCGTAGACGAGGGAGGGCCACATGAGCAGTTCTTC
NA NA TRBJ1-3 TRBV11-2 CASSFGGSAGNTIYF TGTGCCAGCAGCTTTGGGGGAAGCGCTGGAAACACCATATATTTT
NA NA TRBJ2-7 TRBV7-2 CASSLELDPRPIYEQYF TGTGCCAGCAGCTTAGAGTTAGACCCGCGCCCTATTTACGAGCAGTACTTC
TRBD1 NA TRBJ1-4 TRBV7-6 CASSDLRGTGEKLFF TGTGCCAGCAGCGACCTCAGGGGGACTGGGGAAAAACTGTTTTTT
TRBD2 NA TRBJ2-7 TRBV6-1 CASSGVGLAGAYEQYF TGTGCCAGCAGTGGGGTAGGACTAGCGGGGGCCTACGAGCAGTACTTC
NA NA TRBJ2-5 TRBV7-6 CASSTGHKETQYF TGTGCCAGCAGCACCGGGCATAAAGAGACCCAGTACTTC
NA NA TRBJ2-2 TRBV25-1 CASSWGTGELFF TGTGCCAGCAGTTGGGGGACCGGGGAGCTGTTTTTT
TRBD2 NA TRBJ2-3 TRBV9 CASSVGTSGAGVTDTQYF TGTGCCAGCAGCGTAGGGACTAGCGGGGCAGGAGTCACAGATACGCAGTATTTT
NA NA TRBJ1-1 TRBV7-9 CASSLALTGSNTEAFF TGTGCCAGCAGCTTAGCCCTGACAGGATCGAACACTGAAGCTTTCTTT
NA NA TRBJ2-2 TRBV7-9 CASSLDYSTGELFF TGTGCCAGCAGCTTAGATTATTCCACCGGGGAGCTGTTTTTT
NA NA TRBJ1-5 TRBV18 CASSPPRTLQDNQPQHF TGTGCCAGCTCACCACCGAGGACCCTCCAGGACAATCAGCCCCAGCATTTT
NA NA TRBJ2-7 TRBV1 CTSSRRGPTYEQYF TGCACCAGCAGTAGGAGGGGGCCCACCTACGAGCAGTACTTC
TRBD2 NA TRBJ2-7 TRBV7-9 CASSKPGLALYEQYF TGTGCCAGCAGTAAACCGGGACTAGCGCTCTACGAGCAGTACTTC
NA NA TRBJ1-5 TRBV6-1 CASSEPQHF TGTGCCAGCAGTGAACCCCAGCATTTT
NA NA TRBJ2-2 TRBV18 CASSQTRDPNTGELFF TGTGCCAGCTCACAAACCCGGGACCCGAACACCGGGGAGCTGTTTTTT
NA NA TRBJ1-1 TRBV27 CASSSGGTKKSTEAFF TGTGCCAGCAGTTCCGGAGGGACGAAGAAAAGCACTGAAGCTTTCTTT
NA NA TRBJ2-7 TRBV2 CASSEATALEQYF TGTGCCAGCAGTGAGGCGACAGCACTGGAGCAGTACTTC
NA NA TRBJ2-5 TRBV6-1 CASSRVRGGETQYF TGTGCCAGCAGTAGGGTGAGGGGCGGAGAGACCCAGTACTTC
TRBD1 NA TRBJ1-1 TRBV18 CASSPSGTGYTEAFF TGTGCCAGCTCACCATCCGGGACAGGGTACACTGAAGCTTTCTTT
TRBD2 once TRBJ2-7 TRBV13 CASSGTISYEQYF TGTGCCAGCAGCGGGACTATTTCTTACGAGCAGTACTTC
NA once TRBJ1-3 TRBV6-6 CASSGGPNSGNTIYF TGTGCCAGCAGTGGGGGACCGAACTCTGGAAACACCATATATTTT
TRBD1 NA TRBJ2-7 TRBV27 CASSPSGQGGSQYF TGTGCCAGCAGTCCGTCGGGACAGGGAGGCTCCCAGTACTTC
NA once TRBJ1-4 TRBV5-1 CASSLGSSTNEKLFF TGCGCCAGCAGCTTGGGGAGTTCAACTAATGAAAAACTGTTTTTT
NA NA TRBJ1-3 TRBV2 CASSLDSGNIYF TGTGCCAGCAGTTTGGACAGTGGGAACATATATTTT
NA NA TRBJ2-2 TRBV18 CASSPFGATGELFF TGTGCCAGCTCCCCTTTCGGCGCCACCGGGGAGCTGTTTTTT
NA NA TRBJ1-2 TRBV6-1 CASSANEYGYTF TGTGCCAGCAGCGCGAATGAATATGGCTACACCTTC
NA once TRBJ2-3 TRBV7-2 CAGPDADTQYF TGTGCCGGGCCGGATGCAGATACGCAGTATTTT
TRBD2 NA TRBJ2-4 TRBV6-5 CASSYPSGLAKNIQYF TGTGCCAGCAGTTATCCTAGCGGTCTAGCCAAAAACATTCAGTACTTC
NA NA TRBJ2-2 TRBV7-3 CASSPLAGELFF TGTGCCAGCAGCCCCCTTGCCGGGGAGCTGTTTTTT
TRBD1 once TRBJ1-2 TRBV9 CASSVAFQGAGYTF TGTGCCAGCAGCGTAGCTTTTCAGGGGGCTGGCTACACCTTC
NA once TRBJ1-1 TRBV5-1 CASSYADLTEAFF TGCGCCAGCAGCTACGCTGACCTCACTGAAGCTTTCTTT
NA NA TRBJ2-7 TRBV5-4 CASSLGGIPAEQYF TGTGCCAGCAGCTTGGGGGGAATCCCGGCCGAGCAGTACTTC
TRBD1 NA TRBJ2-7 TRBV5-6 CASSLRLGDRAYEQYF TGTGCCAGCAGCTTGCGGCTCGGGGACAGGGCCTACGAGCAGTACTTC
TRBD2 NA TRBJ2-1 TRBV5-1 CASRLAGGSNEQFF TGCGCCAGCCGACTAGCGGGGGGATCCAATGAGCAGTTCTTC
NA NA TRBJ2-3 TRBV30 CACKDRTRTDTQYF TGTGCCTGCAAGGACAGAACCCGCACAGATACGCAGTATTTT
TRBD1 NA TRBJ2-2 TRBV27 CASSRSTGQFANTGELFF TGTGCCAGCAGCAGGTCGACAGGGCAGTTCGCGAACACCGGGGAGCTGTTTTTT
TRBD1 NA TRBJ2-7 TRBV28 CASSLVIGTVSTYEQYF TGTGCCAGCAGTTTAGTAATAGGGACAGTGTCGACCTACGAGCAGTACTTC
TRBD2 NA TRBJ2-5 TRBV5-1 CASSLGLASQETQYF TGCGCCAGCAGCTTGGGACTAGCGAGCCAAGAGACCCAGTACTTC
NA NA TRBJ1-4 TRBV7-9 CASSSRTVNEKLFF TGTGCCAGCAGCTCTAGGACGGTTAATGAAAAACTGTTTTTT
TRBD2 NA TRBJ2-5 TRBV11-2 CASSSWTSGPYQETQYF TGTGCCAGCAGCTCCTGGACTAGCGGGCCTTACCAAGAGACCCAGTACTTC
TRBD1 NA TRBJ2-1 TRBV15 CATSRDLGDSYYNEQFF TGTGCCACCAGCAGAGATCTAGGGGACAGCTACTACAATGAGCAGTTCTTC
NA NA TRBJ1-2 TRBV19 CASSSPRRGEDGYTF TGTGCCAGTAGTTCCCCCAGGAGGGGGGAAGATGGCTACACCTTC
NA once TRBJ1-1 TRBV7-2 CASSLYSALGGDEAFF TGTGCCAGCAGCTTATATTCTGCCCTCGGGGGTGATGAAGCTTTCTTT